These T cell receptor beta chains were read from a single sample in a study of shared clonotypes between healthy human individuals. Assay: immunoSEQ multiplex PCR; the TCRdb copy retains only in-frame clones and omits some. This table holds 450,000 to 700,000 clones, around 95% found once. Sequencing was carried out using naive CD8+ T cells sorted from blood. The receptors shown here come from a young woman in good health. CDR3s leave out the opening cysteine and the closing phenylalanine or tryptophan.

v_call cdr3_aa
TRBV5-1 ASSSGQGADGYT
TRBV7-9 ASSPPDTFSYNEQF
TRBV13 ASSSPRDTGNTEAF
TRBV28 ASSLAGSSYEQY
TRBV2 ASRIRDSYLTKNIQY
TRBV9 ASSPGGTGALTQY
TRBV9 ASSPVGGLTYEQY
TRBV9 ASSSPYSNEQF
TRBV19 ASKDRNTGELF
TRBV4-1 ASSHPPTGNTEAF
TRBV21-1 ASSTTTDSGGNQPQH
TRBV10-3 AISDGGAVGYEQY
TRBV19 ASSIAGGDYYEQY
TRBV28 ASSLISAGNEKLF
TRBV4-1 ASSQGTNNEQF
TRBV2 AGRQGHNEQY
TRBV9 ASSVALEETQY
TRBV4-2 ASSQDPGTPEQY
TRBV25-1 ASSEWGEVV
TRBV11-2 ASSLGGFGGAYNEQF
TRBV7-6 ASSPARRGRGETQY
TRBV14 ASSPIASIYNEQF
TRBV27 ASSLTGGNGYT
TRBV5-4 ASSLWDRLTGANVLT
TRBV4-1 ASSQDRAREAEAF